This T cell receptor (beta chain) was recovered during a study of molecular identifiers for immune sequencing clone quantification. This clonotype turned up a few times. As yet, its antigen is unknown. Findings and caveats of the study: Clones with over 20 RNA copies captured over 97% of effector molecules but under 1% of naive ones.

The authors built bulk TCR libraries by previously described methods with listed TCR primers. MiXCR was run by TCRdb on the PCR reads, yielding one entry per CDR3 protein. The table records roughly 90,000 distinct CDR3 sequences, 15% to 20% of them present only once. Per germline, CDR1 SGHVS and CDR2 FNYEAQ. CDR3 length equals 13 residues. V lost 8 bases, J lost 2 bases, and 9 bases lay in between. The source material was naive CD8+ T cells from blood, with Jurkat cell RNA spiked in. Subset in this sample: FACS-sorted CD8+CD4-CCR7+CD45RA+ naive T cells. This chain uses TRBV7-6 with TRBJ2-2; D uncertain. The receptor comes from a human donor in good health. Some libraries in this study had Jurkat cell RNA spiked in. CDR3 nucleotide sequence: TGTGCCAGCGGCCTAAGTAACACCGGGGAGCTGTTTTTT. It translates to CASGLSNTGELFF.